The T cell receptor (beta chain) under discussion was sequenced for a study of early T cells in non-severe SARS-CoV-2 infection. Across the whole study: Sequencing was performed on bulk RNA from unsorted whole blood, leaving chains unpaired.

Individually, cDNA molecules had unique molecular identifiers attached to them. TCRdb reprocessed the 5' RACE reads via MiXCR and lists one record per CDR3 protein. The repertoire holds roughly 50,000 distinct CDR3 sequences, just over 8% seen once, with around a tenth in the top ten. This clonotype was seen only a few times. Its antigen is unknown. Whole-study findings and limits: Reliance on VDJdb matching favored anti-spike CD8 responses; private and CD4 specificities were missed.

There are 15 residues in the CDR3. Losses at the gene ends were 5 bases for V and 2 bases for J; bases not matched to a gene: 3. Germline CDR1 reads SGHTA; CDR2 reads FQGTGA. The chain has TRBV7-3 and TRBJ2-3, with 11 bases that match TRBD2. Sequencing was performed on whole blood. The source of this sequence is an adult who was a healthcare worker with PCR-confirmed SARS-CoV-2 infection or an uninfected control (not recorded which). This CDR3 is CASSQTSGDTDTQYF. CDR3 nucleotide sequence: TGTGCCAGCAGCCAGACTAGCGGGGACACAGATACGCAGTATTTT.